Presented here are 8 T cell receptor beta chains from one specimen sequenced in a study of blood T cell repertoires in COVID-19. Here immunoSEQ multiplex PCR was the method, and the copy in TCRdb shows in-frame clones only, minus some. The data contain 150,000 or so clones, 80% to 90% of them singletons. The sample comprised peripheral blood. These receptor sequences come from a man aged 80 or over with acute or convalescent COVID-19.

The rearrangement links TRBV19 to TRBJ1-4; no clear D gene. Germline V gene data show CDR1 as LNHDA and CDR2 as SQIVND (reference sequence). V lost 6 bases and J lost 8, with 16 bases in between. The CDR3 is 14 residues long. DNA of the CDR3: TGTGCCAGTAGCCCCGGGTCCTTAGGAGAAAAACTGTTTTTT. This sequence encodes CASSPGSLGEKLFF.

The chain is built from TRBV12-3 or TRBV12-4 and TRBJ2-7; possible D gene TRBD2, 5 bases. The ends were cut back, 1 base at V and 12 bases at J, with 10 bases in the middle. The CDR3 is made up of 11 amino acids. This chain's CDR3 is CASSLGGLRYF. CDR3 sequence (DNA): TGTGCCAGCAGTTTAGGTGGACTCCGGTACTTC.

This clone was found once. The chain combines TRBV30 with TRBJ2-7, with TRBD2 matching over 13 bases. The CDR3 contains 14 residues. Germline V gene sequence: CDR1 GTSNPN, CDR2 SVGIG (reference sequence). The trim removed 5 bases at V and 2 bases at J, leaving 3 bases unmatched. CDR3 amino acids: CAWSTSGGAYEQYF. The CDR3 DNA reads TGTGCCTGGTCTACTAGCGGGGGGGCCTACGAGCAGTACTTC.

The chain combines TRBV28 with TRBJ1-1; D remains ambiguous. Germline CDR1 reads MDHEN; CDR2 reads SYDVKM. The length of the CDR3 is 11 residues. The V gene lost 5 bases and the J gene lost 11 bases, with 12 bases spanning the gap. The CDR3 nucleotides are TGTGCCAGCAGTGCGCCCCGTGAGGCTTTCTTT. The encoded protein is CASSAPREAFF.

This chain uses TRBV29-1 with TRBJ2-1; 8 nucleotides match TRBD2. This CDR3 has 14 residues. In germline, CDR1 is SQVTM, CDR2 ANQGSEA. The trim removed 4 bases at V and 3 bases at J, leaving 5 bases unmatched. The CDR3 reads CSVVSGGHYNEQFF. The CDR3 DNA reads as TGCAGCGTTGTGAGCGGGGGCCACTACAATGAGCAGTTCTTC.

This clone has a single count. V usage is TRBV6-5 and J usage is TRBJ1-1, with 9 bases fitting TRBD1. This CDR3 contains 14 residues. Germline-derived CDR1 and CDR2 are MNHEY and SVGAGI. With 7 bases clipped from V and 5 bases from J, the junction kept 8 bases outside the gene matches. CDR3 sequence: CASTLGQGSTEAFF. DNA for the CDR3: TGTGCCAGCACCCTGGGACAGGGATCGACTGAAGCTTTCTTT.

The J gene is TRBJ1-3, the V gene TRBV30; D uncertain. The V gene's germline CDR1 is GTSNPN and CDR2 SVGIG (reference sequence). V lost 2 bases to trimming and J lost 0 bases, with 5 bases between them. The CDR3 runs to 13 residues. The CDR3: CAWSHTSGNTIYF. In nucleotides, the CDR3 is TGTGCCTGGAGTCACACCTCTGGAAACACCATATATTTT. The whole variable domain, filled in from reference TRBV30 and TRBJ1-3, reads SQTIHQWPATLVQPVGSPLSLECTVEGTSNPNLYWYRQAAGRGLQLLFYSVGIGQISSEVPQNLSASRPQDRQFILSSKKLLLSDSGFYLCAWSHTSGNTIYFGEGSWLTVV.

The chain joins TRBV5-1 to TRBJ1-1; 8 nucleotides align to TRBD1. Germline CDR1 SGHRS, CDR2 YFSETQ. The V segment lost 3 bases and the J segment 0 bases; nucleotides outside the gene matches: 7. The CDR3 length is 16 residues. The CDR3 sequence is CASSWMTGVVNTEAFF. The DNA of the CDR3 is TGCGCCAGCAGCTGGATGACAGGGGTGGTGAACACTGAAGCTTTCTTT. Full variable domain (outside the CDR3, taken from reference TRBV5-1 and TRBJ1-1): KAGVTQTPRYLIKTRGQQVTLSCSPISGHRSVSWYQQTPGQGLQFLFEYFSETQRNKGNFPGRFSGRQFSNSRSEMNVSTLELGDSALYLCASSWMTGVVNTEAFFGQGTRLTVV.